Presented here are 21 T cell receptor beta chains from one specimen sequenced in a study of technical replicates of blood from a few donors. Libraries were prepared by immunoSEQ multiplex PCR; TCRdb keeps only in-frame clonotypes and omits some of them. This sample has about 97,000 clones, with around 96% found just once. The sequencing sample was made of T cells isolated from PBMCs. The source is a human donor in good health.

The chain recombines TRBV7-9 with TRBJ1-4; D not resolved. In germline, CDR1 is SEHNR, CDR2 FQNEAQ (reference sequence). V gave up 3 bases and J gave up 3 bases, with 8 bases separating them. CDR3 length: 14 amino acids. CDR3 amino acids: CASSLAEANEKLFF. CDR3 DNA: TGTGCCAGCAGCTTGGCTGAGGCTAATGAAAAACTGTTTTTT.

The genes are TRBV30 and TRBJ2-7, with D possibly being TRBD2 (6 bases). Looked up from germline, CDR1 is GTSNPN and CDR2 is SVGIG (reference sequence). CDR3 length equals 13 residues. V dropped 5 bases and J dropped 3 bases, with 14 bases sitting between them. The CDR3 loop reads CAWQEGRGYEQYF. The CDR3, as DNA: TGTGCCTGGCAGGAGGGCCGTGGCTACGAGCAGTACTTC.

The genes are TRBV6-5 and TRBJ1-2, with D unclear. The CDR3 is 14 amino acids. From germline, CDR1 is MNHEY and CDR2 SVGAGI. Trimming took 5 bases from V and 0 from J, leaving 10 bases between them. CDR3: CASSAGLANYGYTF. As DNA, the CDR3 is TGTGCCAGCAGTGCCGGCCTAGCTAACTATGGCTACACCTTC.

V is TRBV19 and J is TRBJ2-7; a weak D match, TRBD1 (6 bases). The CDR3 sequence is 17 residues long. Trimming pared 5 bases from V and 2 bases from J, leaving 22 bases between. In germline, CDR1 is LNHDA, CDR2 SQIVND (reference sequence). This chain's CDR3 is CASSANRLQGGPYEQYF. The CDR3 coding sequence is TGTGCCAGTAGTGCGAACCGCCTACAGGGTGGCCCCTACGAGCAGTACTTC. The variable domain in full, completed from reference TRBV19 and TRBJ2-7, reads DGGITQSPKYLFRKEGQNVTLSCEQNLNHDAMYWYRQDPGQGLRLIYYSQIVNDFQKGDIAEGYSVSREKKESFPLTVTSAQKNPTAFYLCASSANRLQGGPYEQYFGPGTRLTVT.

V gene TRBV29-1 combines with J gene TRBJ2-1; 8 bases line up with TRBD2. Germline CDR1 and CDR2: SQVTM and ANQGSEA. V was pared by 6 bases and J by 7 bases, with 14 bases of the junction left unmatched. The CDR3 has 15 amino acids. This CDR3 reads CSVPFGSGSSNEQFF. As DNA, the CDR3 is TGCAGCGTCCCATTTGGGAGCGGGAGTTCGAATGAGCAGTTCTTC.

The count of this clone is one. The chain couples TRBV19 to TRBJ1-1; 9 nucleotides align to TRBD1. The CDR3 has 13 residues. CDR1 and CDR2 (germline): LNHDA, SQIVND (reference sequence). Germline trimming cut 5 bases from V and 11 bases from J; bases unmatched to any gene: 9. The CDR3 DNA follows: TGTGCCAGTAGTGTAACAGGGGGCGGTCTCGCTTTCTTT. Its translation: CASSVTGGGLAFF. Based on the CDR3 plus reference TRBV19 and TRBJ1-1, the full variable domain is DGGITQSPKYLFRKEGQNVTLSCEQNLNHDAMYWYRQDPGQGLRLIYYSQIVNDFQKGDIAEGYSVSREKKESFPLTVTSAQKNPTAFYLCASSVTGGGLAFFGQGTRLTVV.

The gene calls are TRBV7-8 and TRBJ1-5; 7 bases line up with TRBD1. CDR3 size: 16 residues. The V gene end was trimmed by 4 bases and the J gene end by 0 bases; junction bases not matched to a gene: 6. Germline lookup yields CDR1 SGHVS and CDR2 FQNEAQ. The CDR3 sequence is CASSYPGGNSNQPQHF. Here the CDR3 DNA reads TGTGCCAGCAGCTACCCAGGGGGGAATAGCAATCAGCCCCAGCATTTT.

This clone occurred once. V is TRBV14 and J is TRBJ1-2; weak D call: TRBD1 (5 bases). Trimming removed 2 bases at V and 6 bases at J, with 16 bases between. The CDR3 contains 15 residues. Germline loops: CDR1 SGHDN, CDR2 FVKESK. CDR3 residues: CASSQLNGGVHGYTF. CDR3 DNA sequence: TGTGCCAGCAGCCAACTTAACGGGGGGGTACATGGCTACACCTTC.

The gene calls are TRBV12-5 and TRBJ1-1, with D tentatively TRBD1 (6 bases). The V and J ends lost 2 bases and 4 bases respectively, with 14 bases between them. The CDR3 covers 15 residues. Germline assignment: CDR1 LGHNT and CDR2 FRNRAP. The CDR3 bases are TGTGCTAGTGGTTTGCTTCCCGGGACATTCACTGAAGCTTTCTTT. It encodes CASGLLPGTFTEAFF. The whole variable domain, filled in from reference TRBV12-5 and TRBJ1-1, reads DARVTQTPRHKVTEMGQEVTMRCQPILGHNTVFWYRQTMMQGLELLAYFRNRAPLDDSGMPKDRFSAEMPDATLATLKIQPSEPRDSAVYFCASGLLPGTFTEAFFGQGTRLTVV.

This chain joins TRBV5-1 and TRBJ2-5, with 9 bases matching TRBD2. Trimming took 0 bases from V and 4 from J; bases not matched to a gene: 4. This CDR3 has 15 residues. Germline V gene data show CDR1 as SGHRS and CDR2 as YFSETQ. In nucleotides, the CDR3 is TGCGCCAGCAGCTTGGCTGCGGGAGGGGGAGAGACCCAGTACTTC. Its translation: CASSLAAGGGETQYF.

This clone occurred once. The gene calls are TRBV15 and TRBJ2-2, with TRBD2 identical over 7 bases. Germline CDR1 reads LNHNV; CDR2 reads YYDKDF (reference sequence). CDR3 length: 16 residues. The J segment lost 2 bases and the V segment lost 2 bases, leaving 5 bases of the junction unmatched. CDR3 DNA: TGTGCCACCAGCAGACCCCGGGACTACAACACCGGGGAGCTGTTTTTT. It translates to CATSRPRDYNTGELFF.

This clone was observed once. The chain employs TRBV19 and TRBJ2-3; TRBD2 might be the D (6 bases). The CDR3 contains 14 residues. V dropped 2 bases and J dropped 5 bases, with 11 bases sitting between them. Germline lookup yields CDR1 LNHDA and CDR2 SQIVND (reference sequence). In DNA form, the CDR3 reads TGTGCCAGTAGTATATCGGTGGGGGGAGATACGCAGTATTTT. It specifies CASSISVGGDTQYF.

The gene calls are TRBV5-1 and TRBJ2-7; TRBD2 is a possible D gene (6 bases). This CDR3 contains 17 residues. Per germline, CDR1 SGHRS and CDR2 YFSETQ. V gave up 0 bases and J gave up 2 bases, with 18 bases separating them. In DNA, the CDR3 is TGCGCCAGCAGCTTGGGGGTACTTGGGACTGTTACCTACGAGCAGTACTTC. Translated, it gives CASSLGVLGTVTYEQYF. The whole variable domain, remainder taken from reference TRBV5-1 and TRBJ2-7, is KAGVTQTPRYLIKTRGQQVTLSCSPISGHRSVSWYQQTPGQGLQFLFEYFSETQRNKGNFPGRFSGRQFSNSRSEMNVSTLELGDSALYLCASSLGVLGTVTYEQYFGPGTRLTVT.

The rearrangement links TRBV9 to TRBJ2-3; 13 nucleotides agree with TRBD2. The CDR3 sequence is 17 residues long. Germline values: CDR1 SGDLS, CDR2 YYNGEE. V lost 4 bases to trimming and J lost 3 bases; unmatched junction nucleotides: 8. The CDR3 loop reads CASSQGLAGVSTDTQYF. DNA for the CDR3: TGTGCCAGCAGCCAAGGACTAGCGGGAGTTTCGACAGATACGCAGTATTTT.

This chain uses TRBV27 with TRBJ1-2; D is perhaps TRBD1 (6 bases). The CDR3 contains 13 residues. Germline CDR1 MNHEY, CDR2 SMNVEV (reference sequence). With 5 bases removed from V and 8 bases from J, the gap between germline ends came to 15 bases. The CDR3 sequence is CASSLYTGSGYTF. The CDR3 DNA follows: TGTGCCAGCAGTCTCTACACAGGGTCCGGCTACACCTTC.

J is TRBJ2-5 and V is TRBV21-1; TRBD2 is the table's D call and was not checked against the DNA. TRBV21-1 is labeled a pseudogene. CDR3 length equals 19 residues. The CDR3 loop is CASSYNSGLAGGIGETQYF. CDR3 sequence (DNA): TGTGCCAGCAGCTATAACTCAGGACTAGCGGGAGGGATAGGGGAGACCCAGTACTTC.

The rearrangement joins TRBV9 to TRBJ2-7, with 10 nucleotides matching TRBD1. Germline V gene data show CDR1 as SGDLS and CDR2 as YYNGEE. The length of the CDR3 is 14 residues. V trimming: 4 bases; J trimming: 3 bases; junction bases outside the gene matches: 4. CDR3 protein: CASSPGQGYYEQYF. The CDR3 bases are TGTGCCAGCAGCCCGGGACAGGGGTACTACGAGCAGTACTTC.

The genes are TRBV5-1 and TRBJ1-2, with D hard to call. Germline lookup yields CDR1 SGHRS and CDR2 YFSETQ. V shed 3 bases and J shed 4 bases, with 13 bases lying between them. This CDR3 contains 14 residues. The CDR3 loop reads CASSSEGGLYGYTF. The CDR3 DNA reads TGCGCCAGCAGCTCGGAGGGAGGGCTCTATGGCTACACCTTC.

This chain links TRBV6-5 with TRBJ2-1; unclear D gene. In germline, CDR1 is MNHEY, CDR2 SVGAGI. This CDR3 region has 16 residues. Trimming left V 0 bases short and J 8 bases short, with 17 bases between. The CDR3 region is CASSYSSGQVLHEQFF. In nucleotides, the CDR3 is TGTGCCAGCAGTTACTCGTCCGGCCAGGTCTTACATGAGCAGTTCTTC.

V usage is TRBV28 and J usage is TRBJ1-2, with D unresolved. Germline CDR1 reads MDHEN; CDR2 reads SYDVKM. The CDR3 length is 18 residues. Trimming pared 2 bases from V and 8 bases from J, leaving 27 bases between. DNA of the CDR3: TGTGCCAGCAGTTTAGGCCCGGGAGGCTGGCCCGCCCCGGAGGGCTACACCTTC. Encoded protein: CASSLGPGGWPAPEGYTF.

This clone was observed once. The chain recombines TRBV7-9 with TRBJ2-2, with D perhaps matching TRBD2 (6 bases). Trimming cost V 7 bases and J 2 bases, with 11 bases left between them. Germline V gene data show CDR1 as SEHNR and CDR2 as FQNEAQ (reference sequence). The CDR3 extends over 14 amino acids. Here the CDR3 reads CASIYGGNTGELFF. The CDR3 DNA reads as TGTGCCAGCATATACGGGGGAAACACCGGGGAGCTGTTTTTT.